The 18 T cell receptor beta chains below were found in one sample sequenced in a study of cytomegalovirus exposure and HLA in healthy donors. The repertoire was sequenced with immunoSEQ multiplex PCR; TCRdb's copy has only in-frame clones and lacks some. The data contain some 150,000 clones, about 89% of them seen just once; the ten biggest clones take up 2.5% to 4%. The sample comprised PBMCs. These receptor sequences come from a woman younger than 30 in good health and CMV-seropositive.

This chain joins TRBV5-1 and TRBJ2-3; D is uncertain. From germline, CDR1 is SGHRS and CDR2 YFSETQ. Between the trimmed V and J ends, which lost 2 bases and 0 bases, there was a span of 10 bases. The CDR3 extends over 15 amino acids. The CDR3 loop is CASSLRLPSTDTQYF. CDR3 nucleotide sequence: TGCGCCAGCAGCTTACGACTCCCTAGCACAGATACGCAGTATTTT.

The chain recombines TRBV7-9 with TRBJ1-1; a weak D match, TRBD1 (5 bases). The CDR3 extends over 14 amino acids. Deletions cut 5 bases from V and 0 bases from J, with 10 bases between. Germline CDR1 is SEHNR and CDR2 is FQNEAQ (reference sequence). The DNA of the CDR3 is TGTGCCAGCAGCCCTTGGGACTTGAACACTGAAGCTTTCTTT. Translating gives CASSPWDLNTEAFF.

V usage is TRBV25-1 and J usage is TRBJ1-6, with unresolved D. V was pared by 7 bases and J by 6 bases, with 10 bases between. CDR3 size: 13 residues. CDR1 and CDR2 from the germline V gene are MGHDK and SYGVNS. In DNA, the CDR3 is TGTGCCAGCACAAGCGTGTCTAATTCACCCCTCCACTTT. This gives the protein CASTSVSNSPLHF.

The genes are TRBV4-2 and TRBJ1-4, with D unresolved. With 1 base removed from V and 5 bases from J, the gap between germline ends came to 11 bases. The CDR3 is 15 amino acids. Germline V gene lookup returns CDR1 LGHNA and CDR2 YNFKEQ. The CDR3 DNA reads TGTGCCAGCAGCCAAGTGGGCAATGTGAATGAAAAACTGTTTTTT. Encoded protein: CASSQVGNVNEKLFF.

The CDR3 loop is CASRRPGTGNTEAFF. The CDR3 DNA reads as TGTGCCAGCAGACGACCCGGGACAGGGAACACTGAAGCTTTCTTT. The V and J genes are TRBV6-5 and TRBJ1-1, with TRBD1 matching 8 bases. After removal of 6 bases from V and 1 base from J, the junction contained 7 bases not matched to a gene. Germline values: CDR1 MNHEY, CDR2 SVGAGI. The CDR3 totals 15 residues.

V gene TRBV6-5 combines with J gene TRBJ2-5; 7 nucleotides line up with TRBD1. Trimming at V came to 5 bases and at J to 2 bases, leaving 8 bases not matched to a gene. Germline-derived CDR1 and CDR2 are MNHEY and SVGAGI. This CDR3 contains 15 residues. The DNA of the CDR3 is TGTGCCAGCAGTCGCCGAGGGGGCTGGCAAGAGACCCAGTACTTC. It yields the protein CASSRRGGWQETQYF.

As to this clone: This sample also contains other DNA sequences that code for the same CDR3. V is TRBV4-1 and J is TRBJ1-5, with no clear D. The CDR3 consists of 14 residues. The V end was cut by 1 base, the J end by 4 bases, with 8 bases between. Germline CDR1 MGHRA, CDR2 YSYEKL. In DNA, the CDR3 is TGCGCCAGCAGCCAAGGGACTGCTAATCAGCCCCAGCATTTT. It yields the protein CASSQGTANQPQHF.

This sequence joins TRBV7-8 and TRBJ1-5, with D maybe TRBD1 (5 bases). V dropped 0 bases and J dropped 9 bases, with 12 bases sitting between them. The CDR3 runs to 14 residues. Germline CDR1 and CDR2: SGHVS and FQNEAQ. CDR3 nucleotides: TGTGCCAGCAGCTTAGCGGGGGAGGGAAGGCCCCAGCATTTT. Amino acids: CASSLAGEGRPQHF.

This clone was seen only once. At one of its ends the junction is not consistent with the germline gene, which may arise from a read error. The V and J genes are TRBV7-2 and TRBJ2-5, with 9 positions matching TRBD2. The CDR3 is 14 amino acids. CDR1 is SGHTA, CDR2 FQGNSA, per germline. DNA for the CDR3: TGTGCCAGCAGCCCGGACTCGGGACTAGCCCAGACCCACTTC. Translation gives CASSPDSGLAQTHF. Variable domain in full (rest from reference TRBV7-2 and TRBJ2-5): GAGVSQSPSNKVTEKGKDVELRCDPISGHTALYWYRQSLGQGLEFLIYFQGNSAPDKSGLPSDRFSAERTGGSVSTLTIQRTQQEDSAVYLCASSPDSGLAQTHFGPGTRLLVL.

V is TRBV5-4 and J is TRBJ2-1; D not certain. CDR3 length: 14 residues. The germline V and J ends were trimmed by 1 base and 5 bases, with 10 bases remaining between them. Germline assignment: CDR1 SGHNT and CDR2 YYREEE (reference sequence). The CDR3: CASSLTFRDNEQFF. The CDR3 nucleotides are TGTGCCAGCAGCTTGACTTTCCGGGACAATGAGCAGTTCTTC.

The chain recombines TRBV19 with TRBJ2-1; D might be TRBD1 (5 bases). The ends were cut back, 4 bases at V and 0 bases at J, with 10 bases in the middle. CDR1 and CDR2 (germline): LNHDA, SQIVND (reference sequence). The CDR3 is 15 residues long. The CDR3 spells CASSTQGGSYNEQFF. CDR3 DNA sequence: TGTGCCAGTAGTACCCAGGGCGGCTCCTACAATGAGCAGTTCTTC.

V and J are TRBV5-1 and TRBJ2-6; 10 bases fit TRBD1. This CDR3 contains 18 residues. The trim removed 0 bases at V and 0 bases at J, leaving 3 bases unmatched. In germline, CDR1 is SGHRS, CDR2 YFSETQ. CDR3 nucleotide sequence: TGCGCCAGCAGCTTGGGGGGACAGGGGCTCTCTGGGGCCAACGTCCTGACTTTC. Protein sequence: CASSLGGQGLSGANVLTF.

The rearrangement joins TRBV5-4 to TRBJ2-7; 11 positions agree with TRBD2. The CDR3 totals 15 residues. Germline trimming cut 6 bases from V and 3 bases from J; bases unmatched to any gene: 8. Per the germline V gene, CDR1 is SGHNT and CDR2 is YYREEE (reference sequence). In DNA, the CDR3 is TGTGCCAGCACCAAACAGCTAGCGGGAGGCTACGAGCAGTACTTC. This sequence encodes CASTKQLAGGYEQYF.

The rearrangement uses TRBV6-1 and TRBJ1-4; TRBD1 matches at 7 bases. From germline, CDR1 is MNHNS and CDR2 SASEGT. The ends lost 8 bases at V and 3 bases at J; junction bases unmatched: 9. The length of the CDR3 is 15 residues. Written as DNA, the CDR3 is TGTGCCAGCGTGGAGGGGGCAAGGGCTAATGAAAAACTGTTTTTT. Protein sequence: CASVEGARANEKLFF.

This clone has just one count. This CDR3 is CASSLQETQYF. CDR3 bases: TGTGCCAGCAGTCTCCAAGAGACCCAGTACTTC. This sequence joins TRBV2 and TRBJ2-5; D is undetermined. The ends were cut back, 5 bases at V and 1 base at J, with 2 bases in the middle. Germline-derived CDR1 and CDR2 are SNHLY and FYNNEI. This CDR3 comprises 11 residues.

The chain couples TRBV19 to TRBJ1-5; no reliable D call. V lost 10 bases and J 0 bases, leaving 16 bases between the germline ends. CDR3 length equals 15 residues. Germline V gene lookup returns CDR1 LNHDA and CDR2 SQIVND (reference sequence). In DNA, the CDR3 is TGTGCCACCGCCGCCGCAGGAATTAGCAATCAGCCCCAGCATTTT. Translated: CATAAAGISNQPQHF.

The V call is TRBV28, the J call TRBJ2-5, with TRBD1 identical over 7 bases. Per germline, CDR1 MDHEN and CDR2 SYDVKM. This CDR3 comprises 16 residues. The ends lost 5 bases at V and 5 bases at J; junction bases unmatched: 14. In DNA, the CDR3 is TGTGCCAGCAGTATTTCGGGACAGATAACGGGGGAGACCCAGTACTTC. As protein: CASSISGQITGETQYF.

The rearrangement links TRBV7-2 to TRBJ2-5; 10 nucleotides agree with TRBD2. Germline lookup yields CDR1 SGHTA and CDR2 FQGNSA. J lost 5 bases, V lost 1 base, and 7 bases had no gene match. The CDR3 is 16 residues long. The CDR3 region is CASSLGSSGRWETQYF. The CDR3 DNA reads TGTGCCAGCAGCTTAGGGTCTAGCGGGAGATGGGAGACCCAGTACTTC.